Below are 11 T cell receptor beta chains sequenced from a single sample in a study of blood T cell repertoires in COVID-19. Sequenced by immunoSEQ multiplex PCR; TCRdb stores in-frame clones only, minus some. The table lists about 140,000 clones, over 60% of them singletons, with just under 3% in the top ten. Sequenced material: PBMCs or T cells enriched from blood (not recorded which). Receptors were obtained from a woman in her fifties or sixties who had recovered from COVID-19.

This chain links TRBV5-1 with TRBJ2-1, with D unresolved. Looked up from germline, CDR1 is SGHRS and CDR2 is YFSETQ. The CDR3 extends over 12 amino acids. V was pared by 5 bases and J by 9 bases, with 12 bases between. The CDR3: CASSYSGGEQFF. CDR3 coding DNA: TGCGCCAGCAGTTATTCCGGCGGTGAGCAGTTCTTC.

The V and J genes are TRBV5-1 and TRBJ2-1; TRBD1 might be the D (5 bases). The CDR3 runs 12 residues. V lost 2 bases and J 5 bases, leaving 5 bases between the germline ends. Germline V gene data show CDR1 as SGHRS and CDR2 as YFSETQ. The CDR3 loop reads CASSLQDNEQFF. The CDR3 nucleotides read TGCGCCAGCAGCTTACAGGACAATGAGCAGTTCTTC.

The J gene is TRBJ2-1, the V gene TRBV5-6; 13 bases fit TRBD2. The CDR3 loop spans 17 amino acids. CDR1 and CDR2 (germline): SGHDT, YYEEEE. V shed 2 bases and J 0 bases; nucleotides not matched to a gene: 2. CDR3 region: CASSFGLAGVSYNEQFF. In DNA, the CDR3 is TGTGCCAGCAGCTTTGGACTAGCGGGAGTCTCCTACAATGAGCAGTTCTTC.

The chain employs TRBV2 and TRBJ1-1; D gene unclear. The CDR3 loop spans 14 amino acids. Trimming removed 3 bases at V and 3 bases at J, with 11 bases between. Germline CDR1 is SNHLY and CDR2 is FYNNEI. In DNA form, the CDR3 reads TGTGCCAGCAGTGACGTTTCCGGGTACACTGAAGCTTTCTTT. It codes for CASSDVSGYTEAFF.

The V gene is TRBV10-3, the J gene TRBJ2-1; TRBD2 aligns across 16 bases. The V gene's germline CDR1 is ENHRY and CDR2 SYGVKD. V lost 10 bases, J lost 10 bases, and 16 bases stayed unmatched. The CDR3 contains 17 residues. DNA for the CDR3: TGTGCCAACTCCCCGGGACTAGCGGGAGGGACCACCAGGGAGCAGTTCTTC. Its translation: CANSPGLAGGTTREQFF.

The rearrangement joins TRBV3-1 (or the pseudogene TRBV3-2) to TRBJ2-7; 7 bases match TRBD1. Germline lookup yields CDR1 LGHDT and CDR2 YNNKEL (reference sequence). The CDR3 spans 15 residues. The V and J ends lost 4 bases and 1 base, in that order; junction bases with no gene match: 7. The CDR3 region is CASSPPGTVSYEQYF. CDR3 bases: TGTGCCAGCAGCCCACCGGGGACAGTGTCCTACGAGCAGTACTTC.

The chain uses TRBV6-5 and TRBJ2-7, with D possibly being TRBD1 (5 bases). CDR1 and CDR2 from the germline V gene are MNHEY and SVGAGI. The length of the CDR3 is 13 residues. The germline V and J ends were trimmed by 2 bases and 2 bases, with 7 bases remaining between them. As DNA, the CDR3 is TGTGCCAGCAGTTACGACAGCCCCTACGAGCAGTACTTC. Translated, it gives CASSYDSPYEQYF.

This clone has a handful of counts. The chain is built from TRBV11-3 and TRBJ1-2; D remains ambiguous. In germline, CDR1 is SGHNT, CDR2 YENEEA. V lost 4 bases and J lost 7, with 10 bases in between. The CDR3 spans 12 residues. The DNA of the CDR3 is TGTGCCAGCAGCTCGCGGGTGGCTGGCTACACCTTC. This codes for CASSSRVAGYTF.

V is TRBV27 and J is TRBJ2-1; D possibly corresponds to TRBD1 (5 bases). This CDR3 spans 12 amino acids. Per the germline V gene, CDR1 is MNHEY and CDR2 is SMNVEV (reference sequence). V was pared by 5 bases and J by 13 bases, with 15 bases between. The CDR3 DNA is TGTGCCAGCAGTCCGACTGGGGCCCAACAGTTCTTC. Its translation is CASSPTGAQQFF.

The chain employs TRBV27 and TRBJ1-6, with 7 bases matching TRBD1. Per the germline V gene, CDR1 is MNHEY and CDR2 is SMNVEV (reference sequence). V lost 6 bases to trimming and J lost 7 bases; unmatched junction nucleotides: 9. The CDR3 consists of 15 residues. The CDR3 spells CASRQGTPQNSPLHF. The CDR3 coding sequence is TGTGCCAGCAGACAGGGGACCCCCCAAAATTCACCCCTCCACTTT.

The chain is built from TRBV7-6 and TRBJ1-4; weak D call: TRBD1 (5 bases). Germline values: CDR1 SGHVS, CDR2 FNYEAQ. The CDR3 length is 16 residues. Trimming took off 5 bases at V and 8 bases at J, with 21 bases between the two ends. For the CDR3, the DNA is TGTGCCAGCAGCCAGGGTAGAGTCACCGGGCGGGAAAAACTGTTTTTT. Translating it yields CASSQGRVTGREKLFF.